These T cell receptor beta chains were read from a single sample in a study of molecular identifiers for immune sequencing clone quantification. TCRdb re-derived calls from the PCR reads in MiXCR, one entry per CDR3 protein. This sample yields approximately 500,000 distinct CDR3 sequences, of which around 23% are seen a single time; around 0.8% belongs to the top ten. Sequencing was carried out using naive CD8+ T cells from blood, with Jurkat cell RNA spiked in. The source of these receptors is a human donor in good health. Some libraries in this study had Jurkat cell RNA spiked in. CDR3s include the opening cysteine and the closing phenylalanine or tryptophan. Each record gives: clone size, V gene, J gene, D gene, CDR3 protein, CDR3 DNA. The D gene is left open where the match is weak. Where a row states a size, it is once, few, many or the class of an expanded clone; other rows omit it.

clone_size: -
v_call: TRBV4-3
j_call: TRBJ2-3
d_call: -
cdr3_aa: CASSQRTSPDTQYF
cdr3_nt: TGCGCCAGCAGCCAAAGGACCTCACCCGATACGCAGTATTTT

clone_size: -
v_call: TRBV20-1
j_call: TRBJ2-3
d_call: TRBD2
cdr3_aa: CSASGEGRATDTQYF
cdr3_nt: TGCAGTGCTAGTGGGGAGGGGAGAGCCACAGATACGCAGTATTTT

clone_size: few
v_call: TRBV14
j_call: TRBJ2-3
d_call: -
cdr3_aa: CASSLGVASTDTQYF
cdr3_nt: TGTGCCAGCAGCCTTGGTGTTGCTAGCACAGATACGCAGTATTTT

clone_size: few
v_call: TRBV29-1
j_call: TRBJ2-5
d_call: -
cdr3_aa: CSVEEPGLTTYQETQYF
cdr3_nt: TGCAGCGTTGAAGAGCCGGGACTCACCACGTACCAAGAGACCCAGTACTTC

clone_size: -
v_call: TRBV30
j_call: TRBJ1-2
d_call: -
cdr3_aa: CAWSVRGGNYGYTF
cdr3_nt: TGTGCCTGGAGTGTACGTGGAGGAAACTATGGCTACACCTTC

clone_size: -
v_call: TRBV13
j_call: TRBJ1-1
d_call: TRBD1
cdr3_aa: CASSFNRGRYTEAFF
cdr3_nt: TGTGCCAGCAGCTTTAACAGGGGGCGGTACACTGAAGCTTTCTTT

clone_size: -
v_call: TRBV27
j_call: TRBJ2-7
d_call: -
cdr3_aa: CASSLVGELSYEQYF
cdr3_nt: TGTGCCAGCAGTTTAGTGGGGGAGCTTTCCTACGAGCAGTACTTC

clone_size: -
v_call: TRBV27
j_call: TRBJ2-3
d_call: -
cdr3_aa: CASSFLAGTHSADTQYF
cdr3_nt: TGTGCCAGCAGTTTTCTCGCCGGGACCCATAGCGCAGATACGCAGTATTTT

clone_size: many
v_call: TRBV5-4
j_call: TRBJ2-6
d_call: TRBD1
cdr3_aa: CASSYTGAGANVLTF
cdr3_nt: TGTGCCAGCAGCTACACAGGGGCTGGGGCCAACGTCCTGACTTTC

clone_size: few
v_call: TRBV4-3
j_call: TRBJ2-7
d_call: -
cdr3_aa: CASSPERTVYYEQYF
cdr3_nt: TGCGCCAGCAGCCCGGAACGGACAGTTTACTACGAGCAGTACTTC

clone_size: -
v_call: TRBV28
j_call: TRBJ2-2
d_call: -
cdr3_aa: CASRPGRFTGELFF
cdr3_nt: TGTGCCAGCAGACCTGGACGGTTCACCGGGGAGCTGTTTTTT

clone_size: few
v_call: TRBV7-2
j_call: TRBJ2-2
d_call: -
cdr3_aa: CASQPEVGELFF
cdr3_nt: TGTGCCAGTCAACCTGAAGTCGGGGAGCTGTTTTTT

clone_size: -
v_call: TRBV9
j_call: TRBJ1-1
d_call: TRBD1
cdr3_aa: CASSVEGTGGTEAFF
cdr3_nt: TGTGCCAGCAGCGTAGAAGGGACAGGGGGGACTGAAGCTTTCTTT

clone_size: few
v_call: TRBV10-3
j_call: TRBJ1-1
d_call: TRBD1
cdr3_aa: CAISDFEQGVGGEAFF
cdr3_nt: TGTGCCATCAGTGATTTTGAACAGGGGGTTGGTGGTGAAGCTTTCTTT

clone_size: many
v_call: TRBV6-5
j_call: TRBJ2-2
d_call: -
cdr3_aa: CASSYFTTGNTGELFF
cdr3_nt: TGTGCCAGCAGTTACTTTACCACCGGGAACACCGGGGAGCTGTTTTTT

clone_size: few
v_call: TRBV20-1
j_call: TRBJ2-7
d_call: -
cdr3_aa: CSATGTFYEQYF
cdr3_nt: TGCAGTGCTACCGGGACATTCTACGAGCAGTACTTC

clone_size: many
v_call: TRBV5-6
j_call: TRBJ2-7
d_call: -
cdr3_aa: CASSLWGSYEQYF
cdr3_nt: TGTGCCAGCAGCTTGTGGGGCAGCTACGAGCAGTACTTC

clone_size: few
v_call: TRBV5-6
j_call: TRBJ1-2
d_call: TRBD1
cdr3_aa: CASSPTDRAYGYTF
cdr3_nt: TGTGCCAGCAGCCCAACGGACAGGGCGTATGGCTACACCTTC

clone_size: few
v_call: TRBV2
j_call: TRBJ1-5
d_call: -
cdr3_aa: CASSEGDGGYSNQPQHF
cdr3_nt: TGTGCCAGCAGTGAGGGTGACGGGGGATATAGCAATCAGCCCCAGCATTTT

clone_size: many
v_call: TRBV28
j_call: TRBJ1-1
d_call: -
cdr3_aa: CATKTQYMNTEAFF
cdr3_nt: TGTGCCACTAAAACACAGTACATGAACACTGAAGCTTTCTTT

clone_size: -
v_call: TRBV6-2/TRBV6-3
j_call: TRBJ2-5
d_call: TRBD1
cdr3_aa: CASSRTGGRETQYF
cdr3_nt: TGTGCCAGCAGTCGGACAGGGGGCCGGGAGACCCAGTACTTC

clone_size: -
v_call: TRBV20-1
j_call: TRBJ2-2
d_call: TRBD2
cdr3_aa: CSAIRTSFHGELFF
cdr3_nt: TGCAGTGCTATCCGGACTAGCTTTCACGGGGAGCTGTTTTTT

clone_size: few
v_call: TRBV11-2
j_call: TRBJ2-7
d_call: -
cdr3_aa: CASSHYRALSYEQYF
cdr3_nt: TGTGCCAGCAGCCACTACAGGGCCCTCTCCTACGAGCAGTACTTC

clone_size: few
v_call: TRBV30
j_call: TRBJ1-5
d_call: -
cdr3_aa: CAWSVTGLNQPQHF
cdr3_nt: TGTGCCTGGAGTGTTACCGGACTCAATCAGCCCCAGCATTTT

clone_size: -
v_call: TRBV5-6
j_call: TRBJ2-7
d_call: -
cdr3_aa: CASSLADSPYEQYF
cdr3_nt: TGTGCCAGCAGCTTGGCAGACAGCCCCTACGAGCAGTACTTC